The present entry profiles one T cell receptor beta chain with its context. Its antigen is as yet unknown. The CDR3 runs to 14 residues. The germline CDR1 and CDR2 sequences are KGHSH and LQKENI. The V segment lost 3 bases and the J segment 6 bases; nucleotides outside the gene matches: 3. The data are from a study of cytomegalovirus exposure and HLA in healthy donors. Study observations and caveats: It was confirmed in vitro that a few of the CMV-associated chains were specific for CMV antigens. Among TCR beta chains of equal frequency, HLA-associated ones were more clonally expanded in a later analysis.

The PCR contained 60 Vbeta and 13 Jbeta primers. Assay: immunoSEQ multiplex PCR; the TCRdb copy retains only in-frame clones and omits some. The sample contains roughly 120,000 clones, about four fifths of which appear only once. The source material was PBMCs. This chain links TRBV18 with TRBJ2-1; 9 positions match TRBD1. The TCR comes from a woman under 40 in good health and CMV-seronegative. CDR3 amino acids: CASSPWGQGNEQFF. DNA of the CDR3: TGTGCCAGCTCACCTTGGGGACAGGGCAATGAGCAGTTCTTC.